This T cell receptor beta chain was retrieved from a study of cytomegalovirus exposure and HLA in healthy donors. Study-level points and caveats: TCR beta chain V- and J-gene trimming was linked, in a later analysis, to a missense variant in DCLRE1C. About 150 TCR beta chains were listed as cytomegalovirus-associated. Rare TCR sequences dominated, though some public TCRs recurred in many donors. Analyses of presence and absence presupposed an approximately uniform sequencing depth across donors.

A word on this clone: Its antigen is currently unknown.

With 60 Vbeta and 13 Jbeta primers, the PCR was carried out. TCRdb's table, derived via immunoSEQ multiplex PCR, lists solely in-frame clones and lacks some. Among more than 140,000 clones listed, about 80% were seen once. The CDR3 runs to 16 residues. J gave up 2 bases and V 1 base, and 5 bases lay outside the gene matches. Looked up from germline, CDR1 is SGHVS and CDR2 is FQNEAQ. Sequencing was performed on PBMCs. This chain uses TRBV7-8 with TRBJ2-3; 8 nucleotides align to TRBD2. This TCR was sampled from a man aged 25-45 years in good health and CMV-seropositive. The CDR3 sequence: CASSLGTSRNTDTQYF. The CDR3 DNA reads TGTGCCAGCAGCTTAGGGACTAGCAGAAACACAGATACGCAGTATTTT. Combining the CDR3 with reference TRBV7-8 and TRBJ2-3 gives the whole variable domain GAGVSQSPRYKVAKRGQDVALRCDPISGHVSLFWYQQALGQGPEFLTYFQNEAQLDKSGLPSDRFFAERPEGSVSTLKIQRTQQEDSAVYLCASSLGTSRNTDTQYFGPGTRLTVL.